The 22 T cell receptor beta chains below were found in one sample sequenced in a study of cytomegalovirus exposure and HLA in healthy donors. The study ran its PCR with 60 Vbeta and 13 Jbeta primers. TCRdb's table, derived via immunoSEQ multiplex PCR, lists solely in-frame clones and lacks some. Here the sample spans roughly 180,000 clones, approximately 84% being singletons. Sequenced input: PBMCs. All receptors come from a young man in good health and CMV-seronegative.

This clone appeared once. The chain couples TRBV9 to TRBJ2-1; D is uncertain. The V and J ends lost 4 bases and 13 bases respectively, with 12 bases between them. The CDR3 covers 11 residues. In germline, CDR1 is SGDLS, CDR2 YYNGEE. CDR3 DNA: TGTGCCAGCAGCTCAAGGAGTGGACAGTTCTTC. As protein: CASSSRSGQFF.

The gene calls are TRBV10-1 and TRBJ2-1, with a tentative D call TRBD1 (5 bases). This CDR3 has 14 amino acids. Germline V gene sequence: CDR1 WNHNN, CDR2 SYGVQD (reference sequence). V lost 3 bases, J lost 9 bases, and 15 bases lay in between. The CDR3: CASSEGPDRGEQFF. The CDR3 bases are TGCGCCAGCAGTGAAGGACCTGATAGGGGTGAGCAGTTCTTC.

V is TRBV13 and J is TRBJ2-5; TRBD2 aligns across 9 bases. Per germline, CDR1 PRHDT and CDR2 FYEKMQ (reference sequence). The CDR3 sequence is 15 residues long. J was trimmed by 3 bases and V by 5 bases; bases with no gene match: 7. CDR3 in amino acids: CASSTRVAGEETQYF. DNA for the CDR3: TGTGCCAGCAGCACCCGGGTAGCGGGGGAAGAGACCCAGTACTTC.

This clone was seen a single time. J is TRBJ2-3 and V is TRBV6-4, with 8 bases identical to TRBD2. This CDR3 has 16 amino acids. CDR1 MRHNA and CDR2 SNTAGT come from the germline V gene. V shed 2 bases and J 0 bases; nucleotides not matched to a gene: 4. For the CDR3, the DNA is TGTGCCAGCAGTGACGAGGCGGGAGGAAGCACAGATACGCAGTATTTT. The encoded protein is CASSDEAGGSTDTQYF.

CDR3 sequence: CASSEGGTGSPGELFF. CDR3 in DNA: TGCGCCAGCAGCGAAGGGGGGACAGGGAGCCCCGGGGAGCTGTTTTTT. V gene TRBV5-1 combines with J gene TRBJ2-2; TRBD1 aligns across 9 bases. The germline V gene encodes CDR1 SGHRS and CDR2 YFSETQ. This CDR3 region has 16 residues. The junction had 10 bases not matched to a gene; V was cut back by 4 bases and J by 6 bases.

The chain recombines TRBV5-1 with TRBJ2-2; D is ambiguous. With 0 bases removed from V and 6 bases from J, the gap between germline ends came to 3 bases. This CDR3 has 12 residues. Germline loops: CDR1 SGHRS, CDR2 YFSETQ. The CDR3 protein is CASSLVAGELFF. The DNA for the CDR3 is TGCGCCAGCAGCTTGGTCGCCGGGGAGCTGTTTTTT.

The chain links TRBV7-8 to TRBJ2-7, with TRBD1 matching 11 bases. The germline V gene has CDR1 SGHVS and CDR2 FQNEAQ. The CDR3 totals 16 residues. The junction had 7 bases not matched to a gene; V was cut back by 0 bases and J by 6 bases. In DNA form, the CDR3 reads TGTGCCAGCAGCTTAGCGAGGGGACAGGGGGAGCGCGAGCAGTACTTC. Translating gives CASSLARGQGEREQYF. The full variable domain, completed using reference TRBV7-8 and TRBJ2-7, is GAGVSQSPRYKVAKRGQDVALRCDPISGHVSLFWYQQALGQGPEFLTYFQNEAQLDKSGLPSDRFFAERPEGSVSTLKIQRTQQEDSAVYLCASSLARGQGEREQYFGPGTRLTVT.

This clone came up once. DNA of the CDR3: TGTGCCACCAGCAGACTAGCGGGGGAACTCAATGAGCAGTTCTTC. This encodes CATSRLAGELNEQFF. The rearrangement uses TRBV15 and TRBJ2-1, with 10 nucleotides matching TRBD2. Germline loops: CDR1 LNHNV, CDR2 YYDKDF (reference sequence). The CDR3 is 15 residues long. With 2 bases clipped from V and 6 bases from J, the junction kept 4 bases outside the gene matches.

The V call is TRBV15, the J call TRBJ1-3; TRBD1 aligns across 9 bases. The CDR3 spans 18 residues. From germline, CDR1 is LNHNV and CDR2 YYDKDF (reference sequence). The V gene end was trimmed by 1 base and the J gene end by 3 bases; junction bases not matched to a gene: 10. CDR3 sequence reads: CATSRGPRDRVHGNTIYF. CDR3 nucleotides: TGTGCCACCAGCAGAGGCCCTAGGGACAGGGTTCATGGAAACACCATATATTTT.

The rearrangement joins TRBV12-5 to TRBJ1-2, with TRBD1 identical over 7 bases. With 6 bases clipped from V and 4 bases from J, the junction kept 11 bases outside the gene matches. CDR1 and CDR2 (germline): LGHNT, FRNRAP. CDR3 length: 15 residues. CDR3 coding DNA: TGTGCTAGTGGGGGGTTAAATAGACAGGGCTATGGCTACACCTTC. Protein sequence: CASGGLNRQGYGYTF.

The rearrangement links TRBV7-3 to TRBJ2-5; D possibly corresponds to TRBD1 (6 bases). Trimming took 5 bases from V and 4 from J, leaving 20 bases between them. Germline V lookup: CDR1 SGHTA, CDR2 FQGTGA. This CDR3 is built from 16 residues. This CDR3 is CASSLGGSPTLETQYF. The CDR3 DNA reads as TGTGCCAGCAGCCTTGGGGGCAGTCCGACCCTAGAGACCCAGTACTTC. The whole variable domain, remainder taken from reference TRBV7-3 and TRBJ2-5, is GAGVSQTPSNKVTEKGKYVELRCDPISGHTALYWYRQSLGQGPEFLIYFQGTGAADDSGLPNDRFFAVRPEGSVSTLKIQRTERGDSAVYLCASSLGGSPTLETQYFGPGTRLLVL.

As concerns this clone: At the DNA level, this CDR3 is encoded by other sequences in the same sample as well. The chain uses TRBV28 and TRBJ2-1, with no clear D. V was cut by 6 bases and J by 6 bases, with 3 bases left in between. CDR1 and CDR2 (germline): MDHEN, SYDVKM. The CDR3 is 10 amino acids. The CDR3 sequence: CASSLNEQFF. The CDR3 DNA sequence: TGTGCCAGCAGCCTCAATGAGCAGTTCTTC.

The chain couples TRBV7-9 to TRBJ1-4; TRBD1 matches at 7 bases. Trimming removed 5 bases from V and 5 bases from J; junction bases left unmatched: 5. Germline CDR1 reads SEHNR; CDR2 reads FQNEAQ (reference sequence). CDR3 length equals 14 residues. CDR3 loop: CASSQVQGNEKLFF. CDR3 sequence (DNA): TGTGCCAGCAGCCAGGTACAGGGGAATGAAAAACTGTTTTTT.

The rearrangement joins TRBV25-1 to TRBJ1-5, with 9 bases that match TRBD1. Per germline, CDR1 MGHDK and CDR2 SYGVNS. The CDR3 length is 14 residues. The trim removed 10 bases at V and 2 bases at J, leaving 6 bases unmatched. The CDR3 sequence: CATGQGNGNQPQHF. As DNA, the CDR3 is TGTGCCACCGGACAGGGGAATGGCAATCAGCCCCAGCATTTT.

The genes are TRBV2 and TRBJ1-1; no reliable D call. V was clipped by 4 bases and J by 11 bases, with 11 bases between them. The CDR3 has 11 amino acids. Germline values: CDR1 SNHLY, CDR2 FYNNEI. CDR3 amino acids: CASSGTGNAFF. The CDR3 region has the DNA TGTGCCAGCAGTGGTACGGGGAATGCTTTCTTT.

The genes are TRBV7-2 and TRBJ1-6; the match to TRBD1 covers 7 bases. With 3 bases clipped from V and 15 bases from J, the junction kept 8 bases outside the gene matches. The CDR3 has 13 amino acids. CDR1 and CDR2 (germline): SGHTA, FQGNSA. The DNA for the CDR3 is TGTGCCAGCAGCTTGGAGAGGGGGCTGGTCCTCCACTTT. Amino acid sequence: CASSLERGLVLHF.

V and J are TRBV7-9 and TRBJ1-5, with 9 bases that match TRBD1. The germline gives CDR1 SEHNR, CDR2 FQNEAQ (reference sequence). The length of the CDR3 is 15 residues. The V gene end was trimmed by 4 bases and the J gene end by 5 bases; junction bases not matched to a gene: 6. The CDR3 region is CASSWDREPYQPQHF. In DNA form, the CDR3 reads TGTGCCAGCAGCTGGGACAGGGAACCTTATCAGCCCCAGCATTTT.

Only a few counts were recorded for this clone. V usage is TRBV27 and J usage is TRBJ1-2; perhaps TRBD1 as D (5 bases). Germline assignment: CDR1 MNHEY and CDR2 SMNVEV (reference sequence). Trimming took 5 bases from V and 3 from J, leaving 10 bases between them. This CDR3 has 13 residues. CDR3 residues: CASSRGRYYGYTF. The CDR3, as DNA: TGTGCCAGCAGTAGGGGAAGATACTATGGCTACACCTTC.

The chain has TRBV7-9 and TRBJ2-1; no reliable D call. The CDR3 length is 15 residues. V lost 1 base, J lost 4 bases, and 11 bases lay in between. CDR1 is SEHNR, CDR2 FQNEAQ, per germline (reference sequence). CDR3 DNA: TGTGCCAGCAGCTTAGGGGCTACGACGTACAATGAGCAGTTCTTC. Encoded protein: CASSLGATTYNEQFF. Variable domain in full (rest from reference TRBV7-9 and TRBJ2-1): DTGVSQNPRHKITKRGQNVTFRCDPISEHNRLYWYRQTLGQGPEFLTYFQNEAQLEKSRLLSDRFSAERPKGSFSTLEIQRTEQGDSAMYLCASSLGATTYNEQFFGPGTRLTVL.

CDR3 loop: CASSARGPEKLFF. The CDR3 region has the DNA TGTGCCAGCAGCGCACGAGGCCCTGAGAAACTGTTTTTT. This chain links TRBV7-6 with TRBJ1-4; D not resolved. Germline V lookup: CDR1 SGHVS, CDR2 FNYEAQ. There are 13 residues in the CDR3. V dropped 5 bases and J dropped 11 bases, with 15 bases sitting between them.

The rearrangement joins TRBV20-1 to TRBJ2-5; TRBD1 matches 7 bases. Judging by the DNA end, TRBJ2-7 fits better; the J call may be wrong. Per germline, CDR1 DFQATT and CDR2 SNEGSKA (reference sequence). The CDR3 contains 11 residues. CDR3 nucleotides: TGCAGTGCGGGGACAGACTACGAGCAGTACTTC. Amino acids: CSAGTDYEQYF.

The rearrangement uses TRBV7-9 and TRBJ1-5, with D perhaps matching TRBD1 (5 bases). CDR3 length equals 17 residues. The V gene's germline CDR1 is SEHNR and CDR2 FQNEAQ (reference sequence). The V end was cut by 0 bases, the J end by 1 base, with 13 bases between. DNA for the CDR3: TGTGCCAGCAGCTTAGCGCCGCTGGGGCAGAGCAATCAGCCCCAGCATTTT. As protein: CASSLAPLGQSNQPQHF.